The 30 T cell receptor beta chains given below trace back to one sample, sequenced in a study of shared T cell receptors in the human thymus. This table comes from immunoSEQ multiplex PCR, and its TCRdb copy is limited to in-frame clones, with some not included. The data show hundreds of thousands of clones, over 75% seen once. This sample also appeared in a second study, on human thymus T cells.

Sequencing input: thymocytes. All receptors derive from a boy younger than two with a congenital heart defect.

This chain joins TRBV5-4 and TRBJ1-4; no reliable D call. The CDR3 spans 16 residues. Germline loops: CDR1 SGHNT, CDR2 YYREEE (reference sequence). With 0 bases removed from V and 6 bases from J, the gap between germline ends came to 15 bases. In DNA, the CDR3 is TGTGCCAGCAGCTTGGGCAACGAGGGTCAAGATGAAAAACTGTTTTTT. It is translated as CASSLGNEGQDEKLFF.

The J gene is TRBJ2-7, the V gene TRBV4-1, with TRBD1 identical over 7 bases. Germline V lookup: CDR1 MGHRA, CDR2 YSYEKL. This CDR3 contains 14 residues. The V and J ends lost 0 bases and 6 bases, in that order; junction bases with no gene match: 5. CDR3 DNA: TGCGCCAGCAGCCAAGATAGGGACAGCCGCGAGCAGTACTTC. Encoded protein: CASSQDRDSREQYF.

V and J are TRBV11-2 and TRBJ2-7, with D possibly TRBD2 on 6 matching bases. The CDR3 is 16 amino acids. The V end was cut by 2 bases, the J end by 3 bases, with 17 bases between. The germline gives CDR1 SGHAT, CDR2 FQNNGV. This CDR3 is CASSLKNREPNYEQYF. In DNA, the CDR3 is TGTGCCAGCAGCTTAAAGAACCGGGAGCCCAACTACGAGCAGTACTTC. The full variable domain, completed using reference TRBV11-2 and TRBJ2-7, is EAGVAQSPRYKIIEKRQSVAFWCNPISGHATLYWYQQILGQGPKLLIQFQNNGVVDDSQLPKDRFSAERLKGVDSTLKIQPAKLEDSAVYLCASSLKNREPNYEQYFGPGTRLTVT.

This chain connects TRBV13 to TRBJ2-3; D is unclear. Germline-derived CDR1 and CDR2 are PRHDT and FYEKMQ (reference sequence). CDR3 size: 14 residues. The V and J ends lost 5 bases and 3 bases respectively, with 12 bases between them. In nucleotides, the CDR3 is TGTGCCAGCAGCCCAAATACCCTAACAGATACGCAGTATTTT. Its translation: CASSPNTLTDTQYF.

J is TRBJ1-5 and V is TRBV2; 10 nucleotides align to TRBD1. V lost 7 bases, J lost 5 bases, and 5 bases stayed unmatched. CDR3 length: 14 residues. Germline CDR1 is SNHLY and CDR2 is FYNNEI. The CDR3 sequence is CASNTDRGHQPQHF. CDR3 coding DNA: TGTGCCAGCAATACCGACAGGGGGCATCAGCCCCAGCATTTT.

The gene calls are TRBV18 and TRBJ1-2; perhaps TRBD1 as D (6 bases). Germline CDR1 KGHSH, CDR2 LQKENI. The V end was cut by 3 bases, the J end by 2 bases, with 7 bases between. This CDR3 contains 13 residues. The CDR3, as DNA: TGTGCCAGCTCACCGACAGGAAACTATGGCTACACCTTC. This sequence encodes CASSPTGNYGYTF. The full variable domain, in which reference TRBV18 and TRBJ1-2 provide the parts outside the CDR3, is NAGVMQNPRHLVRRRGQEARLRCSPMKGHSHVYWYRQLPEEGLKFMVYLQKENIIDESGMPKERFSAEFPKEGPSILRIQQVVRGDSAAYFCASSPTGNYGYTFGSGTRLTVV.

V is TRBV7-2 and J is TRBJ1-1, with D maybe TRBD1 (5 bases). CDR1 is SGHTA and CDR2 is FQGNSA in the germline V gene. The CDR3 covers 18 residues. Trimming cost V 8 bases and J 0 bases, with 25 bases left between them. CDR3 in DNA: TGTGCCAGCCAAGTTACTTTGGGGCCAATAACCATGAACACTGAAGCTTTCTTT. It specifies CASQVTLGPITMNTEAFF.

The chain couples TRBV5-5 to TRBJ2-2; D possibly corresponds to TRBD2 (5 bases). V shed 4 bases and J shed 2 bases, with 15 bases lying between them. The CDR3 runs 16 residues. Germline V gene sequence: CDR1 SGHKS, CDR2 YYEKEE (reference sequence). The CDR3 DNA is TGTGCCAGCAGCAAAATCAGCGGAACCAACACCGGGGAGCTGTTTTTT. It codes for CASSKISGTNTGELFF.

The chain couples TRBV2 to TRBJ1-5; TRBD1 is a possible D gene (5 bases). The CDR3 runs 14 residues. Germline loops: CDR1 SNHLY, CDR2 FYNNEI. Deletions cut 6 bases from V and 3 bases from J, with 12 bases between. This CDR3 is CASSRSGVNQPQHF. CDR3 nucleotide sequence: TGTGCCAGCAGCCGCTCGGGGGTCAATCAGCCCCAGCATTTT.

The chain joins TRBV30 to TRBJ2-3; 12 bases are a match to TRBD2. The germline CDR1 and CDR2 sequences are GTSNPN and SVGIG (reference sequence). The CDR3 sequence is 15 residues long. J gave up 4 bases and V 5 bases, and 7 bases lay outside the gene matches. The CDR3 nucleotides read TGTGCCTGGGTGCGGACTAGCGGGGACTCAGATACGCAGTATTTT. Its protein is CAWVRTSGDSDTQYF.

The gene calls are TRBV6-1 and TRBJ1-2; TRBD1 matches at 9 bases. The ends lost 4 bases at V and 7 bases at J; junction bases unmatched: 19. Germline V gives CDR1 MNHNS, CDR2 SASEGT. The CDR3 is made up of 18 amino acids. The CDR3 reads CASSVPGQGQMESCGYTF. The CDR3 bases are TGTGCCAGCAGTGTGCCGGGACAGGGCCAAATGGAGTCGTGTGGCTACACCTTC.

The chain recombines TRBV27 with TRBJ1-4, with 8 bases identical to TRBD1. There are 18 residues in the CDR3. The ends lost 6 bases at V and 3 bases at J; junction bases unmatched: 15. Germline CDR1 is MNHEY and CDR2 is SMNVEV (reference sequence). The CDR3 DNA sequence: TGTGCCAGCAGCCCCTCTCCGCAGGGGGCAGGGGCTAATGAAAAACTGTTTTTT. As protein: CASSPSPQGAGANEKLFF.

The CDR3 DNA follows: TGTGCCAGTAGTATAGCCTCCGACAGGGTCCACGAGCAGTACTTC. Translating it yields CASSIASDRVHEQYF. This chain uses TRBV19 with TRBJ2-7, with 7 bases identical to TRBD1. Trimming removed 1 base from V and 5 bases from J; junction bases left unmatched: 8. Germline V CDR1 and CDR2: LNHDA, SQIVND (reference sequence). The CDR3 covers 15 residues.

The CDR3 sequence: CASSDPGQGPSNTGELFF. CDR3 bases: TGTGCCAGCAGTGACCCAGGGCAGGGCCCTTCGAACACCGGGGAGCTGTTTTTT. This chain joins TRBV25-1 and TRBJ2-2; possibly TRBD1 for D (5 bases). V shed 3 bases and J shed 0 bases, with 17 bases lying between them. Germline assignment: CDR1 MGHDK and CDR2 SYGVNS. This CDR3 has 18 amino acids.

The chain joins TRBV20-1 to TRBJ2-7, with 7 bases aligning to TRBD1. The V gene end was trimmed by 8 bases and the J gene end by 7 bases; junction bases not matched to a gene: 8. There are 11 residues in the CDR3. Germline V gene data show CDR1 as DFQATT and CDR2 as SNEGSKA (reference sequence). In DNA form, the CDR3 reads TGCAGTCAGGGGGTCCCTAGGGAGCAGTACTTC. Residues: CSQGVPREQYF.

This clone came up once. The rearrangement uses TRBV10-2 and TRBJ2-1; TRBD2 agrees at 10 bases. This CDR3 has 13 residues. Trimming removed 9 bases from V and 2 bases from J; junction bases left unmatched: 1. The germline V gene has CDR1 WSHSY and CDR2 SAAADI. DNA for the CDR3: TGCGCCAGTACTAGCGGGGCCTACAATGAGCAGTTCTTC. This encodes CASTSGAYNEQFF.

V is TRBV19 and J is TRBJ2-7; TRBD1 aligns across 9 bases. The CDR3 is 15 amino acids. Trimming took 2 bases from V and 3 from J; bases not matched to a gene: 5. CDR1 and CDR2 (germline): LNHDA, SQIVND (reference sequence). The CDR3 nucleotides are TGTGCCAGTAGTATACGCCTGGGACAGGGCTACGAGCAGTACTTC. The encoded protein is CASSIRLGQGYEQYF.

About this clone itself: Mismatch with germline at one junction end may stem from a read error. The chain recombines TRBV28 with TRBJ2-3, with 8 bases aligning to TRBD1. CDR1 MDHEN and CDR2 SYDVKM come from the germline V gene. The length of the CDR3 is 12 residues. The CDR3: CASSSRTGTLDF. Here the CDR3 DNA reads TGTGCCAGCAGTTCCCGGACAGGGACTTTAGATTTT. Full variable domain (remainder filled in from reference TRBV28 and TRBJ2-3): DVKVTQSSRYLVKRTGEKVFLECVQDMDHENMFWYRQDPGLGLRLIYFSYDVKMKEKGDIPEGYSVSREKKERFSLILESASTNQTSMYLCASSSRTGTLDFGPGTRLTVL.

V is TRBV5-6 and J is TRBJ1-1; D gene unclear. The CDR3 totals 14 residues. Trimming shortened V by 4 bases and J by 5 bases, and 15 bases separated the two germline ends. CDR1 and CDR2 (germline): SGHDT, YYEEEE. The CDR3 DNA is TGTGCCAGCAGCCCCCTGCGGGGAAGAACTGAAGCTTTCTTT. This sequence encodes CASSPLRGRTEAFF.

V usage is TRBV4-2 and J usage is TRBJ2-3; D might be TRBD1 (7 bases). Trimming removed 5 bases at V and 1 base at J, with 16 bases between. Germline CDR1 LGHNA, CDR2 YNFKEQ. CDR3 size: 16 residues. CDR3 amino acids: CASSSRGGGGTDTQYF. CDR3 nucleotides: TGTGCCAGCAGCTCCCGAGGGGGCGGGGGCACAGATACGCAGTATTTT.

This clone was seen only a few times. V is TRBV18 and J is TRBJ1-1, with TRBD1 matching 7 bases. J gave up 4 bases and V 0 bases, and 5 bases lay outside the gene matches. From germline, CDR1 is KGHSH and CDR2 LQKENI. This CDR3 contains 15 residues. The CDR3 DNA sequence: TGTGCCAGCTCACCACCTGACAGGGCGGGCACTGAAGCTTTCTTT. It is translated as CASSPPDRAGTEAFF.

The V and J genes are TRBV5-4 and TRBJ2-1, with TRBD2 matching over 8 bases. Unmatched junction bases numbered 5, after V lost 0 bases and J lost 0 bases. The CDR3 has 17 residues. Germline values: CDR1 SGHNT, CDR2 YYREEE (reference sequence). CDR3: CASSLEVAGLSYNEQFF. DNA of the CDR3: TGTGCCAGCAGCTTGGAGGTAGCGGGACTCTCCTACAATGAGCAGTTCTTC.

This chain connects TRBV9 to TRBJ2-7; TRBD2 matches 16 bases. The germline V gene encodes CDR1 SGDLS and CDR2 YYNGEE. The V and J ends lost 0 bases and 4 bases, in that order; junction bases with no gene match: 7. The CDR3 totals 18 residues. The CDR3 region has the DNA TGTGCCAGCAGCGTAGCACCGGGACTAGCGGGAGGGATGTACGAGCAGTACTTC. Residues: CASSVAPGLAGGMYEQYF. The full variable domain, its missing parts supplied by reference TRBV9 and TRBJ2-7, is DSGVTQTPKHLITATGQRVTLRCSPRSGDLSVYWYQQSLDQGLQFLIQYYNGEERAKGNILERFSAQQFPDLHSELNLSSLELGDSALYFCASSVAPGLAGGMYEQYFGPGTRLTVT.

The chain couples TRBV27 to TRBJ1-5, with 9 bases matching TRBD1. The V segment lost 2 bases and the J segment 7 bases; nucleotides outside the gene matches: 6. Looked up from germline, CDR1 is MNHEY and CDR2 is SMNVEV (reference sequence). CDR3 length: 15 residues. The CDR3 spells CASSLDGQGRQPQHF. The DNA for the CDR3 is TGTGCCAGCAGTTTAGATGGACAGGGGCGGCAGCCCCAGCATTTT.

This sequence joins TRBV29-1 and TRBJ2-1; unclear D gene. This CDR3 contains 13 residues. The V gene lost 5 bases and the J gene lost 4 bases, with 12 bases spanning the gap. The germline V gene encodes CDR1 SQVTM and CDR2 ANQGSEA. In DNA form, the CDR3 reads TGCAGCGTTTTACACAAACTATACAATGAGCAGTTCTTC. Its translation is CSVLHKLYNEQFF.

The chain joins TRBV2 to TRBJ1-2; D remains unclear. The V gene lost 2 bases and the J gene lost 0 bases, with 13 bases spanning the gap. The germline CDR1 and CDR2 sequences are SNHLY and FYNNEI. The CDR3 loop spans 16 amino acids. CDR3 DNA: TGTGCCAGCAGTGAACTTCCCCCAACTGCTAACTATGGCTACACCTTC. Its translation: CASSELPPTANYGYTF.

This chain connects TRBV4-3 to TRBJ2-1; TRBD1 might be the D (6 bases). Deletions cut 4 bases from V and 7 bases from J, with 20 bases between. Per the germline V gene, CDR1 is LGHNA and CDR2 is YSLEER. The CDR3 contains 16 residues. CDR3 coding DNA: TGCGCCAGCAGCCTACATCCGGGACACCTACAAAATGAGCAGTTCTTC. This codes for CASSLHPGHLQNEQFF.

The chain is built from TRBV19 and TRBJ2-3; 9 bases agree with TRBD1. The CDR3 extends over 16 amino acids. Germline CDR1 reads LNHDA; CDR2 reads SQIVND (reference sequence). V lost 4 bases, J lost 2 bases, and 7 bases stayed unmatched. This CDR3 reads CASSTERDRDTDTQYF. CDR3 nucleotide sequence: TGTGCCAGTAGTACCGAAAGGGACAGGGACACAGATACGCAGTATTTT.

The rearrangement links TRBV6-1 to TRBJ1-1; no clear D. The germline V and J ends were trimmed by 4 bases and 6 bases, with 9 bases remaining between them. The germline gives CDR1 MNHNS, CDR2 SASEGT. The CDR3 covers 12 residues. The CDR3 nucleotides read TGTGCCAGCAGTGGGAGGAAGCCTGAAGCTTTCTTT. Translation: CASSGRKPEAFF.

The chain links TRBV18 to TRBJ2-2; 8 nucleotides line up with TRBD1. The CDR3 length is 18 residues. Unmatched junction bases numbered 12, after V lost 3 bases and J lost 3 bases. Germline V lookup: CDR1 KGHSH, CDR2 LQKENI. CDR3: CASSPPPGQGADTGELFF. CDR3 sequence (DNA): TGTGCCAGCTCACCCCCCCCGGGGCAGGGGGCCGACACCGGGGAGCTGTTTTTT.